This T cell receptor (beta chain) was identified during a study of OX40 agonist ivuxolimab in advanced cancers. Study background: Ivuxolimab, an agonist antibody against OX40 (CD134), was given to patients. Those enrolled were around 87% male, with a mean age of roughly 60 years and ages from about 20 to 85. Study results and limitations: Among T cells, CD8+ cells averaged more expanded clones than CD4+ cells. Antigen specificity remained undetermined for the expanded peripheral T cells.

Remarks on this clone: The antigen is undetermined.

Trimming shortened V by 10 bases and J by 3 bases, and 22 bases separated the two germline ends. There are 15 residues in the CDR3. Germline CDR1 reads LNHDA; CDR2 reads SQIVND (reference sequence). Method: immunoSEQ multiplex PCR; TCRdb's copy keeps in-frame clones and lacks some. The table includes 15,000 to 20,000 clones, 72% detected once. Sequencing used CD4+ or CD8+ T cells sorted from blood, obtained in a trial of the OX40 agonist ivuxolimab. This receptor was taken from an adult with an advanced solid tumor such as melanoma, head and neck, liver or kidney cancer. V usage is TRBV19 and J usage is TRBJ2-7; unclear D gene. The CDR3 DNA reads TGTGCCACCCAGCGAGACGGGTCAGGCCTCTACGAGCAGTACTTC. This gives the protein CATQRDGSGLYEQYF.